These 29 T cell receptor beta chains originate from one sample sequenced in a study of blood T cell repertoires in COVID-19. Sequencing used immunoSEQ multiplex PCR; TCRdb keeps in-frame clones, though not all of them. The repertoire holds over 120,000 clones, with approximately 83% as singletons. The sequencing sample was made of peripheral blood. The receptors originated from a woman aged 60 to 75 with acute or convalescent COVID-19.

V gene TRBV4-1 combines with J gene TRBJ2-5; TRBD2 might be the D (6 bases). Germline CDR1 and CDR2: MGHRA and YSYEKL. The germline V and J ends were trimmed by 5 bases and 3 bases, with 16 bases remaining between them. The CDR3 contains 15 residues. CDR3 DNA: TGCGCCAGCAGCGCAAGGGCTAAGCGGGAAGAGACCCAGTACTTC. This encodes CASSARAKREETQYF.

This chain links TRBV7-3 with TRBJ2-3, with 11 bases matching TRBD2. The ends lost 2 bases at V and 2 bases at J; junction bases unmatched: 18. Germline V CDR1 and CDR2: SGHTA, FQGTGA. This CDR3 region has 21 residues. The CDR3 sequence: CASSLGTGTSGRHGYTDTQYF. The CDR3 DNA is TGTGCCAGCAGCTTAGGAACCGGGACTAGCGGAAGGCATGGTTACACAGATACGCAGTATTTT.

The CDR3 region is CASSPARGEQYF. CDR3 sequence (DNA): TGTGCCAGCTCACCAGCCCGGGGCGAGCAGTACTTC. The chain employs TRBV18 and TRBJ2-7; possibly TRBD2 for D (5 bases). CDR1 is KGHSH and CDR2 is LQKENI in the germline V gene. V was clipped by 2 bases and J by 6 bases, with 8 bases between them. The CDR3 is made up of 12 amino acids.

The CDR3: CASSPGGSYEQYF. CDR3 coding DNA: TGTGCCAGCTCACCGGGGGGTAGCTACGAGCAGTACTTC. This rearrangement joins TRBV18 to TRBJ2-7; weak D call: TRBD2 (6 bases). V shed 3 bases and J shed 3 bases, with 9 bases lying between them. Germline V CDR1 and CDR2: KGHSH, LQKENI. There are 13 residues in the CDR3. Full variable domain (remainder filled in from reference TRBV18 and TRBJ2-7): NAGVMQNPRHLVRRRGQEARLRCSPMKGHSHVYWYRQLPEEGLKFMVYLQKENIIDESGMPKERFSAEFPKEGPSILRIQQVVRGDSAAYFCASSPGGSYEQYFGPGTRLTVT.

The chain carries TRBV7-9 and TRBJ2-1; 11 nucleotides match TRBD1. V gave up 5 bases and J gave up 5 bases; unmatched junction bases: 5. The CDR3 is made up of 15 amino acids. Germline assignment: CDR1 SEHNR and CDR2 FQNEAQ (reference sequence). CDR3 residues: CASSLGQGADNEQFF. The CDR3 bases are TGTGCCAGCAGCCTTGGACAGGGGGCAGACAATGAGCAGTTCTTC.

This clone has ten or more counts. Here the CDR3 DNA reads TGTGCCAGCAGCTCGGGACAGATACATAATTCACCCCTCCACTTT. It codes for CASSSGQIHNSPLHF. The chain uses TRBV11-2 and TRBJ1-6; 7 nucleotides match TRBD1. This CDR3 contains 15 residues. J lost 5 bases, V lost 4 bases, and 5 bases had no gene match. Germline assignment: CDR1 SGHAT and CDR2 FQNNGV.

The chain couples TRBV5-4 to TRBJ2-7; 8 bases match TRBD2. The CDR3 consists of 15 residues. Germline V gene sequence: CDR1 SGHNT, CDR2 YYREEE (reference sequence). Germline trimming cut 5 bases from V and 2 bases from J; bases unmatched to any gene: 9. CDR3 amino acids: CASRSSGSGPYEQYF. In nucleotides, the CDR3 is TGTGCCAGCAGATCCAGCGGGAGTGGCCCCTACGAGCAGTACTTC.

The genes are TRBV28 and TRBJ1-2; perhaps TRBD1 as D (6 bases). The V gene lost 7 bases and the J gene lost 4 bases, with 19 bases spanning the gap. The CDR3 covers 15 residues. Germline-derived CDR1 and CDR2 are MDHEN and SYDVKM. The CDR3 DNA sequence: TGTGCCAGCAATACTGAACAGGGCCGAGGCTATGGCTACACCTTC. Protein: CASNTEQGRGYGYTF.

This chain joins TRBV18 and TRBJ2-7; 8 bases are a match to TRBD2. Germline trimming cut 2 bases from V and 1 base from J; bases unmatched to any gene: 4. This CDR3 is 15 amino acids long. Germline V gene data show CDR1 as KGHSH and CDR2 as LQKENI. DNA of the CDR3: TGTGCCAGCTCACCAATGGGACTAGGTTCCTACGAGCAGTACTTC. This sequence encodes CASSPMGLGSYEQYF.

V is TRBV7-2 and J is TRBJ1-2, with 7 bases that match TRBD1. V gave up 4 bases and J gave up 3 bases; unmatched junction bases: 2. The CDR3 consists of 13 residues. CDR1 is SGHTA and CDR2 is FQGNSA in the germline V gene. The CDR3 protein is CASSYGQDYGYTF. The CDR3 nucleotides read TGTGCCAGCAGCTACGGACAGGACTATGGCTACACCTTC.

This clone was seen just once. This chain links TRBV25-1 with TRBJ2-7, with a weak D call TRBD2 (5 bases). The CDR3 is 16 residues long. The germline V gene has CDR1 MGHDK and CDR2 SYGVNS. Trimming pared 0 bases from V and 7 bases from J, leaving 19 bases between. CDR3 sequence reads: CASSEYRDTNLLEQYF. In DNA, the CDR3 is TGTGCCAGCAGTGAATATCGGGATACCAACCTTCTGGAGCAGTACTTC.

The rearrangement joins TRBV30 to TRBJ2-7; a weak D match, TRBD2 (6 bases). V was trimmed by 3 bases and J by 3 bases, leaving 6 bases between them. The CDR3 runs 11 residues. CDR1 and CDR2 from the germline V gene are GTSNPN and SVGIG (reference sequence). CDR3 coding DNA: TGTGCCTGGAGGGGGGGCTACGAGCAGTACTTC. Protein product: CAWRGGYEQYF.

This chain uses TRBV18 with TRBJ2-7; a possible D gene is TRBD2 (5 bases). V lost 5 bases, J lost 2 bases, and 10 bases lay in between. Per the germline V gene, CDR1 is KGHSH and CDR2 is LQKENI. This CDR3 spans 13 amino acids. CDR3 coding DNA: TGTGCCAGCTCAGGACTCGCACCCTACGAGCAGTACTTC. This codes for CASSGLAPYEQYF.

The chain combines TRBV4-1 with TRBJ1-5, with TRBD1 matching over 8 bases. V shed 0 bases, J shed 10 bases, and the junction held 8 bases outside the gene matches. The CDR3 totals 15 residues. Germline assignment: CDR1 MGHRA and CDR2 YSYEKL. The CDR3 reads CASSQEETGAYPQHF. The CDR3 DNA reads TGCGCCAGCAGCCAAGAGGAGACAGGGGCTTATCCCCAGCATTTT.

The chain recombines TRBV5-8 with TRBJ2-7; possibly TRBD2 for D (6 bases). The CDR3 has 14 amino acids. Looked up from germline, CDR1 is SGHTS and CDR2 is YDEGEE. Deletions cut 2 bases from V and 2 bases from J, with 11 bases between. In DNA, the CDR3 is TGTGCCAGCAGCTTCGGGACTGTCACCTACGAGCAGTACTTC. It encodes CASSFGTVTYEQYF. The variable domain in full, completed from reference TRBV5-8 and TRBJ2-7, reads EAGVTQSPTHLIKTRGQQATLRCSPISGHTSVYWYQQALGLGLQFLLWYDEGEERNRGNFPPRFSGRQFPNYSSELNVNALELEDSALYLCASSFGTVTYEQYFGPGTRLTVT.

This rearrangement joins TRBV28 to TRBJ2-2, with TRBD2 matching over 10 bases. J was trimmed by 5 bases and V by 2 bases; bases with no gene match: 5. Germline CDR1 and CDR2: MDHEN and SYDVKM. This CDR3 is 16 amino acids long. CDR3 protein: CASSLLAGVQTGELFF. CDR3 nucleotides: TGTGCCAGCAGTTTACTAGCGGGAGTACAGACCGGGGAGCTGTTTTTT.

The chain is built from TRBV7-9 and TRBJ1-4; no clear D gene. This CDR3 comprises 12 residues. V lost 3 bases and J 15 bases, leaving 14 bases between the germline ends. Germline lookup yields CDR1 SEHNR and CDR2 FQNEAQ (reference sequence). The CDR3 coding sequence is TGTGCCAGCAGCTTGGGAGACATAGGAGTGTTTTTT. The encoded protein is CASSLGDIGVFF.

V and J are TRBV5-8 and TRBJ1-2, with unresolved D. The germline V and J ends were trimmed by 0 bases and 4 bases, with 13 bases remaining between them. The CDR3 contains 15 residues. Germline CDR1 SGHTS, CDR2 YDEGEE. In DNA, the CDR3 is TGTGCCAGCAGCTTGGGAACAGTACTCCTCTATGGCTACACCTTC. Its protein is CASSLGTVLLYGYTF.

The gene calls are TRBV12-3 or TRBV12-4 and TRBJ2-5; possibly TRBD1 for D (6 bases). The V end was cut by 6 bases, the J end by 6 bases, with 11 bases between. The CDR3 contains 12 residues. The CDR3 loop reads CASSYTGKTQYF. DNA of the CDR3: TGTGCCAGCAGCTACACAGGGAAGACCCAGTACTTC.

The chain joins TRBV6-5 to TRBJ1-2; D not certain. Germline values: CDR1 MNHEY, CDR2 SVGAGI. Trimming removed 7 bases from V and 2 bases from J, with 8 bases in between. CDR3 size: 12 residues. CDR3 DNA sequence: TGTGCCAGCACCGGCGGAAACTATGGCTACACCTTC. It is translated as CASTGGNYGYTF.

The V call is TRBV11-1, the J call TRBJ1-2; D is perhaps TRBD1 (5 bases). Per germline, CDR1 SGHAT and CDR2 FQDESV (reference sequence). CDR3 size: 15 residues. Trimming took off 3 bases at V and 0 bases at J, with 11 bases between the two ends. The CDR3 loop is CASSLEEGSNYGYTF. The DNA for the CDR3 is TGTGCCAGCAGCTTGGAGGAGGGGTCTAACTATGGCTACACCTTC.

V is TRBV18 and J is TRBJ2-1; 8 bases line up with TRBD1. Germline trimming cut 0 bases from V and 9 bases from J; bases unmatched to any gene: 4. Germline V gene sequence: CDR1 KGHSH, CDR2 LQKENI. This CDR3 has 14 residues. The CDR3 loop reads CASSPPTGGGEQFF. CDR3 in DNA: TGTGCCAGCTCACCACCCACAGGGGGTGGTGAGCAGTTCTTC.

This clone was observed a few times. CDR3 sequence: CAWSSAGYGSNQPQHF. CDR3 coding DNA: TGTGCCTGGAGTTCGGCAGGGTATGGTAGCAATCAGCCCCAGCATTTT. V and J are TRBV30 and TRBJ1-5; tentative D call: TRBD1 (5 bases). Trimming took 2 bases from V and 0 from J, leaving 14 bases between them. The germline CDR1 and CDR2 sequences are GTSNPN and SVGIG (reference sequence). The CDR3 loop spans 16 amino acids.

CDR3 bases: TGTGCCAGCAGAGCACCTAGCGGGAGTGGCACAGATACGCAGTATTTT. Translation gives CASRAPSGSGTDTQYF. The chain carries TRBV2 and TRBJ2-3; 10 nucleotides agree with TRBD2. With V trimmed by 6 bases and J by 1 base, 7 bases remained unmatched. Germline V lookup: CDR1 SNHLY, CDR2 FYNNEI. The CDR3 contains 16 residues.

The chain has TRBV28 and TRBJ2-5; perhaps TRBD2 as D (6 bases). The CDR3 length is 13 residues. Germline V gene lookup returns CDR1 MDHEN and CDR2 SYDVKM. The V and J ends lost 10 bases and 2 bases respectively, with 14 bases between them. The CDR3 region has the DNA TGTGCCACCAGGGAGGACGGACAAGAGACCCAGTACTTC. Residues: CATREDGQETQYF.

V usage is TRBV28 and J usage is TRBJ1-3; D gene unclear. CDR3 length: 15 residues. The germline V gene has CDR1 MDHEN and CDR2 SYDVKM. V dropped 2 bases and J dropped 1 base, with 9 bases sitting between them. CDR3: CASSLMGVSGNTIYF. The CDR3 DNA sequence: TGTGCCAGCAGTTTAATGGGAGTATCTGGAAACACCATATATTTT.

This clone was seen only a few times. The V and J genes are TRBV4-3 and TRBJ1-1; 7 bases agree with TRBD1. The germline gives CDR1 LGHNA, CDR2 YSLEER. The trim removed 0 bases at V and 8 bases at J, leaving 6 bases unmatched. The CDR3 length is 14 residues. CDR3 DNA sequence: TGCGCCAGCAGCCAAGATAGGGGGACAGCAGAAGCTTTCTTT. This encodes CASSQDRGTAEAFF.

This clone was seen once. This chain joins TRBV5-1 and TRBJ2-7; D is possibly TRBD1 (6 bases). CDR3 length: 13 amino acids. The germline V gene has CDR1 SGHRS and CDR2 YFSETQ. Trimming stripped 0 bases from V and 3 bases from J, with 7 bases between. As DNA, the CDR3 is TGCGCCAGCAGCTTGGAACAGGGCTACGAGCAGTACTTC. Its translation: CASSLEQGYEQYF.

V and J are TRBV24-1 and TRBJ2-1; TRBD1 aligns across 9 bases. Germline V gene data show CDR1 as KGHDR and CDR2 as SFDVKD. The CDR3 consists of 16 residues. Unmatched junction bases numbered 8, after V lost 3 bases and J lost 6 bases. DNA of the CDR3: TGTGCCACCAGTGATACCGGGACAGGGAGATCCAATGAGCAGTTCTTC. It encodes CATSDTGTGRSNEQFF.